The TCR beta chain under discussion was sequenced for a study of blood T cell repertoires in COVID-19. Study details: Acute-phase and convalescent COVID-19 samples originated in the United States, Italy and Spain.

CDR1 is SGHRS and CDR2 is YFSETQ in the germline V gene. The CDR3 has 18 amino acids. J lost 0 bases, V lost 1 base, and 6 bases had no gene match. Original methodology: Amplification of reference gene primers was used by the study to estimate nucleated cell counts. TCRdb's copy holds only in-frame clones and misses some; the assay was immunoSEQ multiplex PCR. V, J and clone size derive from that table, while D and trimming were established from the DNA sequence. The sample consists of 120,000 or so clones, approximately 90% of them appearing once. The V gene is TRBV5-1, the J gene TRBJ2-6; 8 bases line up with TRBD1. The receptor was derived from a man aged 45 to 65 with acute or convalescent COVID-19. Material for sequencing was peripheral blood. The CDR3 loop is CASSLWGQVDSGANVLTF. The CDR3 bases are TGCGCCAGCAGCTTGTGGGGACAGGTTGACTCTGGGGCCAACGTCCTGACTTTC.